A few counts support the clone carrying this T cell receptor beta chain. Its specificity is unknown. Germline trimming cut 4 bases from V and 7 bases from J; bases unmatched to any gene: 7. This CDR3 comprises 16 residues. Germline lookup yields CDR1 SGDLS and CDR2 YYNGEE. PCR employed 60 Vbeta and 13 Jbeta primers. Assay: immunoSEQ multiplex PCR; the TCRdb copy retains only in-frame clones and omits some. The table shows approximately 180,000 clones, with about 13% occurring only once. The record originates from a study of cytomegalovirus exposure and HLA in healthy donors. Turning to the study itself: Unique TCRs from HLA-typed donors, 75 million to 100 million of them, were held in an early data release. Roughly 80% of 398 genotyped donors fell in the Caucasian-associated ancestry cluster. Study-wide findings and caveats: A later analysis linked a missense DCLRE1C variant to TCR beta V- and J-gene trimming.

The specimen was PBMCs. The receptor was isolated from a man aged 45-65 years in good health and CMV-seropositive. The V and J genes are TRBV9 and TRBJ2-2; 13 positions match TRBD2. This CDR3 is CASSTLLAGGDGELFF. The CDR3 coding sequence is TGTGCCAGCAGCACTCTACTAGCGGGGGGGGACGGGGAGCTGTTTTTT.